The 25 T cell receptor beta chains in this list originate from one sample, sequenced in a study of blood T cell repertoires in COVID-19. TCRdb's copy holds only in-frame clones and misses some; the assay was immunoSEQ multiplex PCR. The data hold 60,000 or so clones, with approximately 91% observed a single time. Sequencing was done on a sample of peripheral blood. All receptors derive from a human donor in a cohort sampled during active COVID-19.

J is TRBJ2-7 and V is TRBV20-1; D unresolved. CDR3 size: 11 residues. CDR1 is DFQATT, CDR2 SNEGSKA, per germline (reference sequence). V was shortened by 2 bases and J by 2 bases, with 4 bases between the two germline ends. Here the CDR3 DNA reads TGCAGTGCTAGACGAGCCTACGAGCAGTACTTC. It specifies CSARRAYEQYF.

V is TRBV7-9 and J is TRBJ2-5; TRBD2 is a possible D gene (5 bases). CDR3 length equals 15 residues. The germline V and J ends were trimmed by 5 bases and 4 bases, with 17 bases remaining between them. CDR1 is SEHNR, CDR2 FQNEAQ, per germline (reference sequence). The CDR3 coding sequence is TGTGCCAGCAGCCAAGCTTTAGGAGAGGGAGAGACCCAGTACTTC. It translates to CASSQALGEGETQYF.

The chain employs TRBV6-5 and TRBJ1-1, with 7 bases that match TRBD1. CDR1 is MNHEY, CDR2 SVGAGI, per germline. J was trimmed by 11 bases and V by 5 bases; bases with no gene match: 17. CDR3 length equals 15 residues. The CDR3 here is CASSTRSGAHRGAFF. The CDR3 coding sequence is TGTGCCAGCAGTACGAGGAGTGGGGCCCACAGGGGTGCTTTCTTT.

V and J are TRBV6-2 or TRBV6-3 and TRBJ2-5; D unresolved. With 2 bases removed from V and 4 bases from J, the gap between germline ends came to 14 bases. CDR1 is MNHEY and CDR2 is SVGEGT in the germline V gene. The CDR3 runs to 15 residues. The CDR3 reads CASSYPPAGIETQYF. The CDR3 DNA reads TGTGCCAGCAGTTACCCCCCCGCAGGTATAGAGACCCAGTACTTC.

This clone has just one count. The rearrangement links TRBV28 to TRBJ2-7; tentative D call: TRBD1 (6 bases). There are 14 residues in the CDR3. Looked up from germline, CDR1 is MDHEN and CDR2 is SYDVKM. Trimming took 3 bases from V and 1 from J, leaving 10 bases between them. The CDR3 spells CASSFQTGSYEQYF. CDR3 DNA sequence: TGTGCCAGCAGTTTTCAGACAGGTTCCTACGAGCAGTACTTC.

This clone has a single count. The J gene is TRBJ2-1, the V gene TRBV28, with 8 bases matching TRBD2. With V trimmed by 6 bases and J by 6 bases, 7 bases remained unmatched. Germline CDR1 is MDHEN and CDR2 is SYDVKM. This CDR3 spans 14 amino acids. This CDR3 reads CASSPAGDFNEQFF. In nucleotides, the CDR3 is TGTGCCAGCAGCCCAGCGGGAGATTTCAATGAGCAGTTCTTC.

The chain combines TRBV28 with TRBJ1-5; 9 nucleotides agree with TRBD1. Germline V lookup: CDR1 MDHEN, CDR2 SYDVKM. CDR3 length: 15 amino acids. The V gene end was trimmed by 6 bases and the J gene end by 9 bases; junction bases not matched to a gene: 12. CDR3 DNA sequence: TGTGCCAGCAGACCGGGACAGGGTCCTAGCGGGCCCCAGCATTTT. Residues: CASRPGQGPSGPQHF.

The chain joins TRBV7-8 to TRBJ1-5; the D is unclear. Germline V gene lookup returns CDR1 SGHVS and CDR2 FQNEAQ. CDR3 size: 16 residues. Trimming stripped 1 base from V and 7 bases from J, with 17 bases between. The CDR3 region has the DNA TGTGCCAGCAGCTTAGGGGCCCTAGGGAGGGAGCAGCCCCAGCATTTT. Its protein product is CASSLGALGREQPQHF. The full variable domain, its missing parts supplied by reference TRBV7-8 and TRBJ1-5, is GAGVSQSPRYKVAKRGQDVALRCDPISGHVSLFWYQQALGQGPEFLTYFQNEAQLDKSGLPSDRFFAERPEGSVSTLKIQRTQQEDSAVYLCASSLGALGREQPQHFGDGTRLSIL.

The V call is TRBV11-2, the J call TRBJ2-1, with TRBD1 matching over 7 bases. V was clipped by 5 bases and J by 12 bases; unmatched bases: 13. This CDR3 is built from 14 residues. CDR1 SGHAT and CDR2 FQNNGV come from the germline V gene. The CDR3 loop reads CASSAQTGPRRQFF. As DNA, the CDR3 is TGTGCCAGCAGCGCCCAGACAGGGCCTAGGAGGCAGTTCTTC.

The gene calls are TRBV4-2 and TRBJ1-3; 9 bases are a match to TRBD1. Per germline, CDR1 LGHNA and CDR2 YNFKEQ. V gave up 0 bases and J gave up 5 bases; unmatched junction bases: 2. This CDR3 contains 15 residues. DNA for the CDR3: TGTGCCAGCAGCCAAGACGGGACAGGGAGAAACACCATATATTTT. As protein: CASSQDGTGRNTIYF.

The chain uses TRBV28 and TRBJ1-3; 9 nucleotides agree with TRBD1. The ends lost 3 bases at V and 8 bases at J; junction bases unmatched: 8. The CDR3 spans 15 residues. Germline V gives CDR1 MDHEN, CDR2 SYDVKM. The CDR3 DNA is TGTGCCAGCAGTTTCGCCTACAGGGGGCGAGACACCATATATTTT. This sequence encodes CASSFAYRGRDTIYF.

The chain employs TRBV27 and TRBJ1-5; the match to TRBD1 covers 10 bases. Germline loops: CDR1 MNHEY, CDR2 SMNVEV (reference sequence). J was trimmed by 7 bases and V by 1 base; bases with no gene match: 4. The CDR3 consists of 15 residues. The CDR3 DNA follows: TGTGCCAGCAGTTTATACGGGACAGGGGAACAGCCCCAGCATTTT. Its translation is CASSLYGTGEQPQHF.

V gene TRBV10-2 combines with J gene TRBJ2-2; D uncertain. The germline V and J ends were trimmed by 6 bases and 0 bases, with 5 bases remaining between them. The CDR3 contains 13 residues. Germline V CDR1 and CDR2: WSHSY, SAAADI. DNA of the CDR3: TGCGCCAGCAGCAGAACGAACACCGGGGAGCTGTTTTTT. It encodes CASSRTNTGELFF.

CDR3: CASHRSAGGTDTQYF. CDR3 nucleotides: TGTGCCAGTCACAGATCGGCAGGGGGCACAGATACGCAGTATTTT. The J gene is TRBJ2-3, the V gene TRBV5-4, with D perhaps TRBD1 (6 bases). This CDR3 spans 15 amino acids. CDR1 SGHNT and CDR2 YYREEE come from the germline V gene (reference sequence). V was cut by 8 bases and J by 1 base, with 17 bases left in between.

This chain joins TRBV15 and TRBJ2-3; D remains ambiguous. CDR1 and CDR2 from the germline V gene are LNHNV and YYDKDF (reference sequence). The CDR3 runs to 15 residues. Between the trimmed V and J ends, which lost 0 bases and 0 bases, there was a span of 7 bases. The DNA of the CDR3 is TGTGCCACCAGCAGAGATCCGTCCAGCACAGATACGCAGTATTTT. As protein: CATSRDPSSTDTQYF.

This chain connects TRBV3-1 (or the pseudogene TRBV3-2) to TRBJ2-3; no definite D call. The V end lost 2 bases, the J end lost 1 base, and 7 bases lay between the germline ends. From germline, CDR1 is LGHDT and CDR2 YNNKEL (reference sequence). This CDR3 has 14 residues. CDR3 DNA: TGTGCCAGCAGCCAAATTTTAGGCACAGATACGCAGTATTTT. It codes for CASSQILGTDTQYF.

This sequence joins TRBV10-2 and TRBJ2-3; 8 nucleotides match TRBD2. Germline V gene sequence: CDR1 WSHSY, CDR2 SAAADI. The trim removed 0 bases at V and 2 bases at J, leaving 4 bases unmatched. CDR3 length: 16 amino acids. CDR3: CASSESGTRFTDTQYF. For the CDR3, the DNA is TGCGCCAGCAGTGAGTCTGGGACTAGATTCACAGATACGCAGTATTTT.

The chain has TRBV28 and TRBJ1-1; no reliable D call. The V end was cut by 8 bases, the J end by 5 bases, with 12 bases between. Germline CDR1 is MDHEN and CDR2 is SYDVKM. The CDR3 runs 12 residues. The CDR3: CASAIERTEAFF. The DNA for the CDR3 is TGTGCCAGCGCAATAGAGAGGACTGAAGCTTTCTTT.

The CDR3 here is CASSVGGGTVGNTIYF. For the CDR3, the DNA is TGTGCCAGCAGCGTAGGCGGGGGCACGGTTGGAAACACCATATATTTT. V usage is TRBV9 and J usage is TRBJ1-3; the D gene is possibly TRBD1 (6 bases). Germline V CDR1 and CDR2: SGDLS, YYNGEE. This CDR3 comprises 16 residues. The V end was cut by 0 bases, the J end by 3 bases, with 13 bases between. The full variable domain, with the rest looked up from reference TRBV9 and TRBJ1-3, is DSGVTQTPKHLITATGQRVTLRCSPRSGDLSVYWYQQSLDQGLQFLIQYYNGEERAKGNILERFSAQQFPDLHSELNLSSLELGDSALYFCASSVGGGTVGNTIYFGEGSWLTVV.

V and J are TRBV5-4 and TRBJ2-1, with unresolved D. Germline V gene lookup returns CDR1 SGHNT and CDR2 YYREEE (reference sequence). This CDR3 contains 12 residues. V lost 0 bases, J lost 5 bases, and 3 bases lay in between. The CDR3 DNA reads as TGTGCCAGCAGCTTGGGCGACAATGAGCAGTTCTTC. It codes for CASSLGDNEQFF.

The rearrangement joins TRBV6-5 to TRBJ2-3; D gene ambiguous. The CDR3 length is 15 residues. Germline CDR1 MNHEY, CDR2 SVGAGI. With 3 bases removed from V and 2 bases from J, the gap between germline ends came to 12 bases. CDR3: CASSYSASPTDTQYF. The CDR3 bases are TGTGCCAGCAGTTATTCTGCTAGTCCCACAGATACGCAGTATTTT.

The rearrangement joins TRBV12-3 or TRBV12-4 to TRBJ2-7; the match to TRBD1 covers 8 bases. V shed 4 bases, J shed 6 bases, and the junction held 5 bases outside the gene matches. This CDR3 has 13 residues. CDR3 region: CASSSTGGSEQYF. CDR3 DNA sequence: TGTGCCAGCAGTTCTACAGGGGGTAGCGAGCAGTACTTC.

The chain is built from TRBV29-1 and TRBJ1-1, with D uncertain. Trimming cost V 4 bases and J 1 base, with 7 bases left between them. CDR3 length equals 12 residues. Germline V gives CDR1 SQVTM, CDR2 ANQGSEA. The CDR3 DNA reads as TGCAGCGTTGGTTCAGGGAACACTGAAGCTTTCTTT. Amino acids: CSVGSGNTEAFF.

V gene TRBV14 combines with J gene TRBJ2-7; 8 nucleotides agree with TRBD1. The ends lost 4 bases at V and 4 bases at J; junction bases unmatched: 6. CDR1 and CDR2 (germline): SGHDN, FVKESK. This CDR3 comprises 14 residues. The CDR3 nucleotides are TGTGCCAGCAGCCCACGCAGGGGGCATTACGAGCAGTACTTC. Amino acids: CASSPRRGHYEQYF. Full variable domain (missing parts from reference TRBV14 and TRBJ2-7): EAGVTQFPSHSVIEKGQTVTLRCDPISGHDNLYWYRRVMGKEIKFLLHFVKESKQDESGMPNNRFLAERTGGTYSTLKVQPAELEDSGVYFCASSPRRGHYEQYFGPGTRLTVT.

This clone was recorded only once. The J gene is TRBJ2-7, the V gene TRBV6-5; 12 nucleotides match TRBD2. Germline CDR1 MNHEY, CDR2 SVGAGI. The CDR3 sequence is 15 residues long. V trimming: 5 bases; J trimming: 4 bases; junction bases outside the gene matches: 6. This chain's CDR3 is CASSRGTSGRYEQYF. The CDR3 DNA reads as TGTGCCAGCAGTCGGGGGACTAGCGGGCGATACGAGCAGTACTTC.